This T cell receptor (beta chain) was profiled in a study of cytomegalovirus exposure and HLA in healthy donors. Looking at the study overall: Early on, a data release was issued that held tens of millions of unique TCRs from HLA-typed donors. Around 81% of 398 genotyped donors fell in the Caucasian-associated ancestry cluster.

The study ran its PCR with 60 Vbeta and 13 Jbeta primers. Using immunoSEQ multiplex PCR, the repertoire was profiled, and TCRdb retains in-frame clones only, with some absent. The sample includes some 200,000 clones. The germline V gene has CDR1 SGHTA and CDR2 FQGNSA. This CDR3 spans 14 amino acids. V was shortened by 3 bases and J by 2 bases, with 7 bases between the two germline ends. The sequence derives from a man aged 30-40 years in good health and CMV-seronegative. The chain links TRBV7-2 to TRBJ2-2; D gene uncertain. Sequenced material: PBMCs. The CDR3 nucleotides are TGTGCCAGCAGCTTCACTGTCAACACCGGGGAGCTGTTTTTT. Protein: CASSFTVNTGELFF.